The 15 T cell receptor beta chains listed next were all sequenced from one sample in a study of T cell changes during pregnancy in multiple sclerosis. Sequencing used immunoSEQ multiplex PCR; TCRdb keeps in-frame clones, though not all of them. The data hold 85,000 to 130,000 clones, with 92% observed a single time. The input for sequencing was peripheral blood, taken after pregnancy. These receptors all stem from a female donor with multiple sclerosis, enrolled in a pregnancy study.

The V and J genes are TRBV7-8 and TRBJ1-2, with TRBD1 matching 7 bases. The CDR3 has 15 amino acids. In germline, CDR1 is SGHVS, CDR2 FQNEAQ. V lost 1 base to trimming and J lost 7 bases; unmatched junction nucleotides: 9. The CDR3 sequence: CASSLGPAGGSGYTF. The CDR3 DNA sequence: TGTGCCAGCAGCTTAGGTCCGGCAGGGGGGAGTGGCTACACCTTC.

This clone was seen a handful of times. The genes are TRBV9 and TRBJ2-7; 9 bases are shared with TRBD2. The CDR3 is made up of 15 amino acids. Germline V gene lookup returns CDR1 SGDLS and CDR2 YYNGEE. V dropped 4 bases and J dropped 3; count of bases not matched to a gene: 8. CDR3: CASSPHGAGGYEQYF. CDR3 sequence (DNA): TGTGCCAGCAGCCCTCACGGAGCGGGAGGCTACGAGCAGTACTTC.

The chain carries TRBV7-9 and TRBJ2-3; possibly TRBD2 for D (7 bases). The V end lost 3 bases, the J end lost 3 bases, and 10 bases lay between the germline ends. This CDR3 has 14 amino acids. Germline-derived CDR1 and CDR2 are SEHNR and FQNEAQ (reference sequence). The CDR3 region has the DNA TGTGCCAGCAGCTTGAGGGGGGGAACAGATACGCAGTATTTT. This sequence encodes CASSLRGGTDTQYF.

The chain couples TRBV7-9 to TRBJ2-5; no clear D gene. The germline V and J ends were trimmed by 2 bases and 7 bases, with 8 bases remaining between them. The CDR3 covers 12 residues. Germline CDR1 SEHNR, CDR2 FQNEAQ (reference sequence). CDR3 loop: CASSLITGTQYF. As DNA, the CDR3 is TGTGCCAGCAGCTTAATCACGGGGACCCAGTACTTC.

The V call is TRBV6-5, the J call TRBJ2-1, with 7 positions matching TRBD2. CDR1 and CDR2 (germline): MNHEY, SVGAGI. The V gene end was trimmed by 8 bases and the J gene end by 11 bases; junction bases not matched to a gene: 9. CDR3 size: 12 residues. CDR3 in amino acids: CASGGGTRKQFF. The CDR3, as DNA: TGTGCCAGCGGGGGGGGGACTCGAAAGCAGTTCTTC.

The rearrangement uses TRBV27 and TRBJ1-2; 11 nucleotides match TRBD1. The CDR3 length is 17 residues. Germline trimming cut 5 bases from V and 3 bases from J; bases unmatched to any gene: 11. Germline CDR1 is MNHEY and CDR2 is SMNVEV (reference sequence). CDR3 nucleotide sequence: TGTGCCAGCAGTCGCGATACCGGGACAGGGGGATACTATGGCTACACCTTC. Its translation: CASSRDTGTGGYYGYTF.

This chain links TRBV15 with TRBJ2-6; weak D call: TRBD1 (8 bases). The germline V and J ends were trimmed by 2 bases and 2 bases, with 13 bases remaining between them. This CDR3 has 17 residues. Germline CDR1 and CDR2: LNHNV and YYDKDF (reference sequence). The CDR3 DNA follows: TGTGCCACCAGCAGACGCACAGGGGGGGCTGGGGCCAACGTCCTGACTTTC. Amino acids: CATSRRTGGAGANVLTF.

The CDR3 loop reads CASSVRGGTDTQYF. The CDR3 nucleotides read TGTGCCAGCAGCGTGCGGGGGGGGACAGATACGCAGTATTTT. The chain uses TRBV9 and TRBJ2-3; 9 positions agree with TRBD2. This CDR3 spans 14 amino acids. Looked up from germline, CDR1 is SGDLS and CDR2 is YYNGEE. V gave up 2 bases and J gave up 3 bases; unmatched junction bases: 1.

The chain employs TRBV2 and TRBJ1-2; 7 bases agree with TRBD1. Germline values: CDR1 SNHLY, CDR2 FYNNEI. The CDR3 is 14 amino acids. Trimming at V came to 4 bases and at J to 2 bases, leaving 4 bases not matched to a gene. The CDR3 DNA reads TGTGCCAGCAGTGGGGAACAGGGGAACTATGGCTACACCTTC. Translating it yields CASSGEQGNYGYTF.

The J gene is TRBJ1-2, the V gene TRBV30; D is unclear. Trimming took 4 bases from V and 0 from J, leaving 6 bases between them. This CDR3 is built from 12 residues. The germline V gene encodes CDR1 GTSNPN and CDR2 SVGIG (reference sequence). The CDR3 reads CAWNGANYGYTF. In DNA form, the CDR3 reads TGTGCCTGGAACGGAGCTAACTATGGCTACACCTTC.

The J gene is TRBJ2-5, the V gene TRBV7-3; 7 nucleotides match TRBD2. Germline CDR1 SGHTA, CDR2 FQGTGA. This CDR3 region has 15 residues. Trimming at V came to 5 bases and at J to 5 bases, leaving 11 bases not matched to a gene. For the CDR3, the DNA is TGTGCCAGCAGCGATGAGCCCGGGGGGTGGGAGACCCAGTACTTC. Translated: CASSDEPGGWETQYF.

CDR3 coding DNA: TGTGCCAGCAGCTCAGATGTAGCCACCGGGGAGCTGTTTTTT. Translation gives CASSSDVATGELFF. This sequence joins TRBV5-5 and TRBJ2-2, with D unclear. The V gene's germline CDR1 is SGHKS and CDR2 YYEKEE (reference sequence). The CDR3 runs 14 residues. Trimming shortened V by 3 bases and J by 4 bases, and 10 bases separated the two germline ends.

This clone was recorded once. V gene TRBV29-1 combines with J gene TRBJ1-2; a possible D gene is TRBD1 (5 bases). V was shortened by 2 bases and J by 7 bases, with 11 bases between the two germline ends. The CDR3 spans 12 residues. The germline CDR1 and CDR2 sequences are SQVTM and ANQGSEA. The CDR3 bases are TGCAGCGTTGAACAGCACCAGGGTGGCTACACCTTC. Protein sequence: CSVEQHQGGYTF.

The rearrangement links TRBV7-3 to TRBJ1-1, with 10 bases lining up with TRBD1. Trimming removed 4 bases from V and 4 bases from J; junction bases left unmatched: 6. The CDR3 covers 15 residues. Germline CDR1 and CDR2: SGHTA and FQGTGA. CDR3 DNA: TGTGCCAGCAGCTCAGGGACAGGGGTTGGCACTGAAGCTTTCTTT. Translating it yields CASSSGTGVGTEAFF.

The chain has TRBV9 and TRBJ1-1; 9 bases are shared with TRBD1. CDR1 and CDR2 from the germline V gene are SGDLS and YYNGEE. This CDR3 is built from 16 residues. V gave up 6 bases and J gave up 6 bases; unmatched junction bases: 15. The CDR3 is CASNRDRDTPRSEAFF. In nucleotides, the CDR3 is TGTGCCAGCAACCGGGACAGGGACACCCCGCGGTCTGAAGCTTTCTTT.